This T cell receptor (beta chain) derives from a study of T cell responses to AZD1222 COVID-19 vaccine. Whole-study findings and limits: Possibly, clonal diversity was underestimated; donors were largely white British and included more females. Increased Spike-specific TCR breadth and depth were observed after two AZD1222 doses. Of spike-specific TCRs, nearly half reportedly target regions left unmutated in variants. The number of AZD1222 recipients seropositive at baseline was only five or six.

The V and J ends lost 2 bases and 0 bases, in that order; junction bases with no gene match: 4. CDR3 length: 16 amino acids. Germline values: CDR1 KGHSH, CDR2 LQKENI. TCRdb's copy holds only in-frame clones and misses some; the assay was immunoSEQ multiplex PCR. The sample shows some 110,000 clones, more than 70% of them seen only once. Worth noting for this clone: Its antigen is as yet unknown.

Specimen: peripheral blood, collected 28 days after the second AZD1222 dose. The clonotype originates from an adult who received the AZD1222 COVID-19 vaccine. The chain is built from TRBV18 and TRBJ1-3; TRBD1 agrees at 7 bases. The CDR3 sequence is CASSPGTVNSGNTIYF. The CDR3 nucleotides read TGTGCCAGCTCACCAGGGACAGTCAACTCTGGAAACACCATATATTTT.